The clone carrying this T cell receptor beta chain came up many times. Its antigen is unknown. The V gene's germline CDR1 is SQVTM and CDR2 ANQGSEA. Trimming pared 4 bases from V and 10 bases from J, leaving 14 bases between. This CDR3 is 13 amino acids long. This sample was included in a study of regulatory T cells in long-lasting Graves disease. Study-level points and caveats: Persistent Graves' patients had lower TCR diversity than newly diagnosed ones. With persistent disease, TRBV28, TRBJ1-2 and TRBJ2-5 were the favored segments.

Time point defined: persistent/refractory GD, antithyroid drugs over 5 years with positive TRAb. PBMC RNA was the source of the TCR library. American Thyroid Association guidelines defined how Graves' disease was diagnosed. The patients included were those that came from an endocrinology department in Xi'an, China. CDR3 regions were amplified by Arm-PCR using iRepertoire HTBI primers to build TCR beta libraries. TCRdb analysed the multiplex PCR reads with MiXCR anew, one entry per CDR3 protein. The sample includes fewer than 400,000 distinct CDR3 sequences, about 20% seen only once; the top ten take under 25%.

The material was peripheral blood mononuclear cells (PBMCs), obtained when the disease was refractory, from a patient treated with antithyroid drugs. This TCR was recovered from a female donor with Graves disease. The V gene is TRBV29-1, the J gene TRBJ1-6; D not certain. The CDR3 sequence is CSVAGNGGSPLHF. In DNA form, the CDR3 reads TGCAGCGTTGCGGGAAATGGCGGCTCACCCCTCCACTTT.